This TCR beta chain was recorded in a study of a mutant IDH1 vaccine in newly diagnosed glioma. Clones were sequenced by immunoSEQ multiplex PCR, and TCRdb holds only the in-frame ones, with some missing. The sample includes around 56,000 clones, 75% to 95% of them seen just once. Time point noted: baseline, week 1 (first vaccination visit). Regarding treatment: pre-vaccination baseline after standard-of-care therapy. Donors had new WHO grade 3 or 4 IDH1-mutant, ATRX-lost astrocytomas. Germline loops: CDR1 MDHEN, CDR2 SYDVKM. This CDR3 spans 16 amino acids. The V segment lost 5 bases and the J segment 3 bases; nucleotides outside the gene matches: 10.

Sample: PBMCs, taken from a glioma patient treated with radiotherapy, temozolomide or both. The V and J genes are TRBV28 and TRBJ2-7; TRBD1 aligns across 10 bases. The receptor was derived from a man in his fifties or sixties with glioma. CDR3 in DNA: TGTGCCAGCAGTCGCCCTTCGGGACAGGGGTTCTACGAGCAGTACTTC. Protein sequence: CASSRPSGQGFYEQYF.